The 6 T cell receptor beta chains listed next were all sequenced from one sample in a study of beta chain features in type 1 diabetes (dated by TCRdb to the late 2010s). The method was the immunoSEQ multiplex PCR assay. The entire amount of isolated RNA was reverse transcribed using the High Capacity cDNA Reverse Transcription Kit, so the sequenced TCRB transcripts were expressed ones. TCRdb carries this immuneACCESS record with in-frame sequences only. Its versions omit some clonotypes, under half of them owing to an unresolved V gene in the studies checked, with the rest unexplained. The sample table holds about 110,000 clones, of which approximately 37% were seen once. The top ten clones comprise roughly 0.059% of the sample. Sequencing input: stem cell memory CD4+ T cells from blood. This sample's cell subset or site label indicates: stem cell-like memory CD4+ T cells. The receptors originated from a woman between 18 and 30 years old in good health.

V and J are TRBV7-8 and TRBJ2-5; 9 nucleotides match TRBD2. This CDR3 contains 17 residues. V was pared by 1 base and J by 1 base, with 7 bases of the junction left unmatched. Per germline, CDR1 SGHVS and CDR2 FQNEAQ. The CDR3 bases are TGTGCCAGCAGCTTAGGGGGGGTTAGCGGGAGCCAAGAGACCCAGTACTTC. Translation gives CASSLGGVSGSQETQYF.

This clone was recorded a few times. The chain is built from TRBV7-4 and TRBJ2-1; weak D call: TRBD2 (6 bases). The V and J ends lost 4 bases and 3 bases respectively, with 13 bases between them. There are 15 residues in the CDR3. The germline gives CDR1 SGHVT, CDR2 SQSDAQ. CDR3 bases: TGTGCCAGCAGCTCCAGACCGGAGGGCTACAATGAGCAGTTCTTC. Translated, it gives CASSSRPEGYNEQFF.

This clone has a handful of counts. V usage is TRBV10-3 and J usage is TRBJ2-1; 8 nucleotides align to TRBD2. Trimming cost V 4 bases and J 5 bases; bases outside gene matches: 10. Germline CDR1 and CDR2: ENHRY and SYGVKD. The CDR3 is made up of 16 amino acids. This CDR3 is CAISGVQREIHNEQFF. The CDR3 DNA is TGTGCCATCAGTGGCGTGCAGCGGGAGATCCACAATGAGCAGTTCTTC.

This sequence joins TRBV5-6 and TRBJ2-3; a weak D match, TRBD2 (5 bases). Trimming took off 5 bases at V and 2 bases at J, with 18 bases between the two ends. Germline CDR1 reads SGHDT; CDR2 reads YYEEEE. This CDR3 comprises 16 residues. The CDR3 protein is CASSSPSFSTTDTQYF. CDR3 sequence (DNA): TGTGCCAGCAGTTCCCCTAGCTTCTCTACCACAGATACGCAGTATTTT.

The gene calls are TRBV2 and TRBJ2-1, with a possible D match to TRBD2 (5 bases). Germline V CDR1 and CDR2: SNHLY, FYNNEI. The CDR3 consists of 15 residues. V gave up 3 bases and J gave up 6 bases, with 15 bases separating them. CDR3 sequence reads: CASSEDFPLGNEQFF. DNA of the CDR3: TGTGCCAGCAGTGAGGACTTCCCCCTCGGCAATGAGCAGTTCTTC.

This sequence joins TRBV7-9 and TRBJ1-5; no definite D call. V shed 0 bases and J shed 6 bases, with 9 bases lying between them. Germline values: CDR1 SEHNR, CDR2 FQNEAQ (reference sequence). CDR3 length equals 14 residues. The CDR3 bases are TGTGCCAGCAGCTTAGCGGTCGCCAGTCAGCCCCAGCATTTT. Translation gives CASSLAVASQPQHF.